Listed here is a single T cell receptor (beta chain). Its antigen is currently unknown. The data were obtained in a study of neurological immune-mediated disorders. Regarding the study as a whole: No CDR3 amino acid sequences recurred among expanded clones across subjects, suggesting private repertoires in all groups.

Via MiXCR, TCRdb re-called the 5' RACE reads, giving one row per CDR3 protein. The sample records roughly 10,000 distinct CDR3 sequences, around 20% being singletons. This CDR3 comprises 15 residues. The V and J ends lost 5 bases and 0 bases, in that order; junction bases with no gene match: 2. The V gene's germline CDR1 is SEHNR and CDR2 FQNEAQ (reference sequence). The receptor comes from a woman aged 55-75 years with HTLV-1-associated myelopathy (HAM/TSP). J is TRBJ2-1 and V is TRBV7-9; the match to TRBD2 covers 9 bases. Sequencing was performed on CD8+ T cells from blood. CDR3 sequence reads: CASSAGGYSYNEQFF. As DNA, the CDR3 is TGTGCCAGCAGCGCGGGGGGGTACTCCTACAATGAGCAGTTCTTC.